The table lists the clone carrying this T cell receptor (beta chain) with a few counts. The antigen remains undetermined. This specimen comes from a study of regulatory T cells in long-lasting Graves disease. The germline V gene has CDR1 MNHNS and CDR2 SASEGT. Losses at the gene ends were 8 bases for V and 4 bases for J; bases not matched to a gene: 6. The CDR3 contains 14 residues. CDR3 regions were amplified by Arm-PCR using iRepertoire HTBI primers to build TCR beta libraries. TCRdb ran MiXCR on the multiplex PCR reads and lists one entry per CDR3 protein. This sample has under 700,000 distinct CDR3 sequences, with around 16% found just once. Whole-study findings and limits: Under persistent disease, TRBV28, TRBJ1-2 and TRBJ2-5 were used preferentially.

Indicated time point: newly diagnosed GD, antithyroid drugs for less than 3 months. Researchers made the TCR library from RNA that was extracted from PBMCs. Separately, the same data were catalogued under a study of T cells in Graves' hyperthyroidism and ophthalmopathy. That paper states: The definition of stable Graves' hyperthyroidism was no ophthalmopathy progression within 18 months. Together with thyroid ultrasound, orbital computed tomography, serum thyroxine and TRAb, clinical symptoms were used for diagnoses. The TCR CDR3 was amplified in a first-round RT-PCR using the HTBI primer set.

The sequenced sample was peripheral blood mononuclear cells (PBMCs), obtained at new diagnosis, from a patient treated with antithyroid drugs. This TCR derives from a woman aged 40-60 years with Graves disease. V gene TRBV6-1 combines with J gene TRBJ2-2; 8 bases align to TRBD2. The CDR3, as DNA: TGTGCCAGCTCTCAGCGGGGGTTCACCGGGGAGCTGTTTTTT. This encodes CASSQRGFTGELFF.